The TCR beta chain under discussion was sequenced for a study of T cell responses to AZD1222 COVID-19 vaccine. Study overall: Timing groups of about 4 and about 12 weeks for second doses were pooled.

General study points: White British people made up most donors, females outnumbered males, and clonal diversity was possibly underestimated.

The repertoire was sequenced with immunoSEQ multiplex PCR; TCRdb's copy has only in-frame clones and lacks some. Of under 200,000 clones listed, more than 80% are singletons. To note about this clone: Its antigen is not identified.

Trimming pared 1 base from V and 0 bases from J, leaving 7 bases between. CDR1 SEHNR and CDR2 FQNEAQ come from the germline V gene (reference sequence). The CDR3 consists of 16 residues. This TCR was sampled from an adult in good health. This material consisted of peripheral blood, taken on day 0 of AZD1222 vaccination. The chain has TRBV7-9 and TRBJ1-6; D is unclear. The CDR3 loop reads CASSLDPSSYNSPLHF. The CDR3 bases are TGTGCCAGCAGCTTAGATCCCTCCTCCTATAATTCACCCCTCCACTTT. Variable domain in full (rest from reference TRBV7-9 and TRBJ1-6): DTGVSQNPRHKITKRGQNVTFRCDPISEHNRLYWYRQTLGQGPEFLTYFQNEAQLEKSRLLSDRFSAERPKGSFSTLEIQRTEQGDSAMYLCASSLDPSSYNSPLHFGNGTRLTVT.